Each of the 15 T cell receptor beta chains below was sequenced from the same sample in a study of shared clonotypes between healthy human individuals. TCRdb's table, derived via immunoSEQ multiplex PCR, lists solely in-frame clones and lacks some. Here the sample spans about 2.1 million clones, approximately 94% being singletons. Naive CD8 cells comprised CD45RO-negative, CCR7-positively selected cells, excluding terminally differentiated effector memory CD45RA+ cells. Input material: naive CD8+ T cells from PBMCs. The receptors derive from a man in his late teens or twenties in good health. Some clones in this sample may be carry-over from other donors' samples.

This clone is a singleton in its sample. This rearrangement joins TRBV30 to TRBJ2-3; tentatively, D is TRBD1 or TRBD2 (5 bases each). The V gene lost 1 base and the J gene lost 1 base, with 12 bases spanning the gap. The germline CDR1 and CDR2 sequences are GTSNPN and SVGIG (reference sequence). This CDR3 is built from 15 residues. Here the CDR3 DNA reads TGTGCCTGGAGTGATAATAGGGGAGGCACAGATACGCAGTATTTT. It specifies CAWSDNRGGTDTQYF.

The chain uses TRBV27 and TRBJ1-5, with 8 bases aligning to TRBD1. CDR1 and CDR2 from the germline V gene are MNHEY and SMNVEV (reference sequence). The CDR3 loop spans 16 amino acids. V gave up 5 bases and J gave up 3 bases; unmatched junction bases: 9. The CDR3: CASSAWTGSLNQPQHF. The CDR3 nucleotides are TGTGCCAGCAGTGCGTGGACAGGGTCCCTCAATCAGCCCCAGCATTTT.

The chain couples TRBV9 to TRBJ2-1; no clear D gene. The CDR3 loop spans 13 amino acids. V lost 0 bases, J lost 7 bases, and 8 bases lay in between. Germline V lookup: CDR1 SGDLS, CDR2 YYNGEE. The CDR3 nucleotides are TGTGCCAGCAGCGTAGCCGTCGTGAATGAGCAGTTCTTC. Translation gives CASSVAVVNEQFF.

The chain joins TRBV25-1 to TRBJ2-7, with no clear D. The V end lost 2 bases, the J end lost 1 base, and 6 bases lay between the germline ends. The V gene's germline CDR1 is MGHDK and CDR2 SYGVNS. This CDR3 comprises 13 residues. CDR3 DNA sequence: TGTGCCAGCAGTGAACCTCCTTCCTACGAGCAGTACTTC. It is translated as CASSEPPSYEQYF.

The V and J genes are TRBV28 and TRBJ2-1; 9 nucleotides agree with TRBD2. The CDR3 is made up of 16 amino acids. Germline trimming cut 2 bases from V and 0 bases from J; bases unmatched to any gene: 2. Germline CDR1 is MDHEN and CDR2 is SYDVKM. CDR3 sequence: CASSLLGLASYNEQFF. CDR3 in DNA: TGTGCCAGCAGTTTACTGGGACTAGCCTCCTACAATGAGCAGTTCTTC.

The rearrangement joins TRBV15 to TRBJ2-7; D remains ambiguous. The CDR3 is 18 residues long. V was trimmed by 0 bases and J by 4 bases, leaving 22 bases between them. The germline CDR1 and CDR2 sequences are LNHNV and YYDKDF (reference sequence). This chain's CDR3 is CATSRELQVNPATYEQYF. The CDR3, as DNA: TGTGCCACCAGCAGAGAGCTTCAGGTCAATCCCGCTACTTACGAGCAGTACTTC.

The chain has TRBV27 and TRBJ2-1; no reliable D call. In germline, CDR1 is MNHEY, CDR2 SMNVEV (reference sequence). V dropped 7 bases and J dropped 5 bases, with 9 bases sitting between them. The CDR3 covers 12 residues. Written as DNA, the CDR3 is TGTGCCAGCACCAGTTATGACAATGAGCAGTTCTTC. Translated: CASTSYDNEQFF.

The CDR3 spells CASDDTQFGREDPSNEQFF. The CDR3 region has the DNA TGTGCCAGCGACGACACCCAATTCGGGCGGGAAGATCCCTCCAATGAGCAGTTCTTC. The V and J genes are TRBV7-2 and TRBJ2-1, with D tentatively TRBD2 (6 bases). With 8 bases removed from V and 6 bases from J, the gap between germline ends came to 32 bases. CDR3 length equals 19 residues. Germline V gene data show CDR1 as SGHTA and CDR2 as FQGNSA.

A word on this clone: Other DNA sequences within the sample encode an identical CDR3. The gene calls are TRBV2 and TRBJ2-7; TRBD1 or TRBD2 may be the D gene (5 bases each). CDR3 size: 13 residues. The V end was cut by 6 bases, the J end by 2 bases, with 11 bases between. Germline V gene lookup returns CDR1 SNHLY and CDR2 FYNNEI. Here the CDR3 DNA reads TGTGCCAGCAGACCGGGACCCACCTACGAGCAGTACTTC. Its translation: CASRPGPTYEQYF.

The CDR3 DNA reads TGTGCCAGCAGCCTAGGGGCCCCCTACAATGAGCAGTTCTTC. Translating it yields CASSLGAPYNEQFF. This chain joins TRBV4-2 and TRBJ2-1, with D perhaps TRBD1 (5 bases). This CDR3 contains 14 residues. V gave up 4 bases and J gave up 2 bases, with 9 bases separating them. Germline CDR1 is LGHNA and CDR2 is YNFKEQ.

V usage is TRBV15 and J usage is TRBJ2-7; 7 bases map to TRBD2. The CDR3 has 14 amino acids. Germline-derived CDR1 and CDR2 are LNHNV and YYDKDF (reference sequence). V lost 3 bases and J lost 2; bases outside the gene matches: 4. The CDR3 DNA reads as TGTGCCACCAGCAGGGGAGGGGTCCCCTACGAGCAGTACTTC. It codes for CATSRGGVPYEQYF.

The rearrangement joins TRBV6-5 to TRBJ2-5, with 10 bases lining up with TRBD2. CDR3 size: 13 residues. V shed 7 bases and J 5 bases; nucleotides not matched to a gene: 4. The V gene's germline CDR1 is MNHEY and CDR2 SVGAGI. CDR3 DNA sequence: TGTGCCAGCACCCAAGCGGGAGGGGAGACCCAGTACTTC. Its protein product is CASTQAGGETQYF.

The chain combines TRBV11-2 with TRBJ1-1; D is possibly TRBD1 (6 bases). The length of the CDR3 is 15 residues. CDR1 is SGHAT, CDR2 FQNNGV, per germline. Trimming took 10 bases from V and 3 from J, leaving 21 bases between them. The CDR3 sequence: CATLIFRGMDTEAFF. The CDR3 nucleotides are TGTGCCACCTTGATATTCAGGGGAATGGACACTGAAGCTTTCTTT.

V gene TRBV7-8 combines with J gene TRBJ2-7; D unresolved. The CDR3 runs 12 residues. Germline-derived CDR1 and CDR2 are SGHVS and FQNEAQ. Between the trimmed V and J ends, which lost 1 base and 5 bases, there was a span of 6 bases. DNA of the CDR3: TGTGCCAGCAGCTTAGATGGGAACGAGCAGTACTTC. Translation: CASSLDGNEQYF.

CDR3 sequence: CASSPQGAREKLFF. The CDR3 region has the DNA TGTGCCAGCTCACCACAGGGGGCGCGGGAAAAACTGTTTTTT. The rearrangement joins TRBV18 to TRBJ1-4; TRBD1 matches 7 bases. Unmatched junction bases numbered 4, after V lost 1 base and J lost 8 bases. This CDR3 has 14 residues. Looked up from germline, CDR1 is KGHSH and CDR2 is LQKENI. The full variable domain, its missing parts supplied by reference TRBV18 and TRBJ1-4, is NAGVMQNPRHLVRRRGQEARLRCSPMKGHSHVYWYRQLPEEGLKFMVYLQKENIIDESGMPKERFSAEFPKEGPSILRIQQVVRGDSAAYFCASSPQGAREKLFFGSGTQLSVL.